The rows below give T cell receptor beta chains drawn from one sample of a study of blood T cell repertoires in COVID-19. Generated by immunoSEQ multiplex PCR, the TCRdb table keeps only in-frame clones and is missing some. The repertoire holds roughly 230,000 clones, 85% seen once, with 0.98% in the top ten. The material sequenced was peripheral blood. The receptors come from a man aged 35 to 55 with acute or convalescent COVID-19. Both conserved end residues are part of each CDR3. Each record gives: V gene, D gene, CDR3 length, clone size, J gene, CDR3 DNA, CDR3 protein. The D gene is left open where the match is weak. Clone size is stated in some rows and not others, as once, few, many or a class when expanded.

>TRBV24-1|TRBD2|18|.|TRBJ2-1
TGTGCCACCAGTGATCGCACCTGGACTAGCGGGGGCCGGAATGAGCAGTTCTTC
CATSDRTWTSGGRNEQFF
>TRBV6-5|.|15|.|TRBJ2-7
TGTGCCAGCAGTTACCAACGGGGTCCCGAGTACGAGCAGTACTTC
CASSYQRGPEYEQYF
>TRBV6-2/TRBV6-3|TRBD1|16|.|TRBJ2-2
TGTGCCAGCAGTTACCTGGGACAGGGGGTACCCGGGGAGCTGTTTTTT
CASSYLGQGVPGELFF
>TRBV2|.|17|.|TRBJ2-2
TGTGCCAGCAGTGAAGCCGAAATATCCCGGGTGGCCGGGGAGCTGTTTTTT
CASSEAEISRVAGELFF
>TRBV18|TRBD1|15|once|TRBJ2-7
TGTGCCAGCTCTACTTGGGGGACAGCCGAGTACGAGCAGTACTTC
CASSTWGTAEYEQYF
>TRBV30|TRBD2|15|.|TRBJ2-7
TGTGCCTGGAGTGTACTAGCGGGGTCAGCCTACGAGCAGTACTTC
CAWSVLAGSAYEQYF
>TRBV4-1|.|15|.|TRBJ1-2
TGCGCCAGCAGCCATCAACAGGGAGTTGACTATGGCTACACCTTC
CASSHQQGVDYGYTF
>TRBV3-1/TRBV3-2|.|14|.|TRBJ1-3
TGTGCCAGCAGCCAGGTGGCCTCTGGAAACACCATATATTTT
CASSQVASGNTIYF
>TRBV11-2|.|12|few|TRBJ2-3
TGTGCCAGCCGGAGGGGCGCATATACGCAGTATTTT
CASRRGAYTQYF
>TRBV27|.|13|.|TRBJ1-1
TGTGCCAGCAGTCTTGACTCCGGGACAGAAGCTTTCTTT
CASSLDSGTEAFF
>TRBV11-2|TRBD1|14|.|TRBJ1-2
TGTGCCAGCAGACCCGACAGGGACCCCTATGGCTACACCTTC
CASRPDRDPYGYTF
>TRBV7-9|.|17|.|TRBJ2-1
TGTGCCAGCACACCTTGGCGGACGGGGGGCTTATACAATGAGCAGTTCTTC
CASTPWRTGGLYNEQFF
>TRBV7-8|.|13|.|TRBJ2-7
TGTGCCACCGCCCGGGAGAGGCCCTACGAGCAGTACTTC
CATARERPYEQYF
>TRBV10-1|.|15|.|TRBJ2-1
TGCGCCAGCAGTGAGTCCCCTGAGTCCTACAATGAGCAGTTCTTC
CASSESPESYNEQFF
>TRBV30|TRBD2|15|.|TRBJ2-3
TGTGCCTGGAATGTCGGTAGCGGGGTTGCAGATACGCAGTATTTT
CAWNVGSGVADTQYF
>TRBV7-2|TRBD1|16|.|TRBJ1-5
TGTGCCAGCAGCCAAGGGACAGGCGGTCCCAATCAGCCCCAGCATTTT
CASSQGTGGPNQPQHF
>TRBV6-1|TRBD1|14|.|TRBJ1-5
TGTGCCAGCAGTGAAGTAGGGGGCCGGCAGCCCCAGCATTTT
CASSEVGGRQPQHF
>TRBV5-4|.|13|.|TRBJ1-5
TGTGCCAGCAGCGGGGGGGTGGGTCAGCCCCAGCATTTT
CASSGGVGQPQHF
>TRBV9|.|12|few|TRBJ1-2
TGTGCCAGCAGCGTCCAGGGATATGGCTACACCTTC
CASSVQGYGYTF
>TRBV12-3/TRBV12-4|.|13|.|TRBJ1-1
TGTGCCAGCACTCCCACAGGCCACACTGAAGCTTTCTTT
CASTPTGHTEAFF
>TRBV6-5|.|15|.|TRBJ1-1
TGTGCCAGCAGGCCGCGGGATCCCTTGGGAACTGAAGCTTTCTTT
CASRPRDPLGTEAFF
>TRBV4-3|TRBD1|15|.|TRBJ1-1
TGCGCCAGCAGCCAGCAGGGGGCGCGTCAAACTGAAGCTTTCTTT
CASSQQGARQTEAFF
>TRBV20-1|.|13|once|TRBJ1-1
TGCAGTGCTAGTGGAACAGGGAACACTGAAGCTTTCTTT
CSASGTGNTEAFF
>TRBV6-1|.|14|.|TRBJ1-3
TGTGCCAGCAGTGAACCCAGGACTGGAAACACCATATATTTT
CASSEPRTGNTIYF
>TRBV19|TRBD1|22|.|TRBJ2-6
TGTGCCAGTAGTCCGTCAGGCCCAACCGGGACAGGGCTAAGCTCTGGGGCCAACGTCCTGACTTTC
CASSPSGPTGTGLSSGANVLTF
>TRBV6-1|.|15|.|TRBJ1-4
TGTGCCAGCAGTGAGATACGAAGAGCTAATGAAAAACTGTTTTTT
CASSEIRRANEKLFF
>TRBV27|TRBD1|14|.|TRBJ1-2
TGTGCCAGCAGTTCGAGGACAGGGAATCATGGCTACACCTTC
CASSSRTGNHGYTF
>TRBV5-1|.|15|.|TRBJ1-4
TGCGCCAGCAGCTTGCGGGGTGATAACAATGAAAAACTGTTTTTT
CASSLRGDNNEKLFF
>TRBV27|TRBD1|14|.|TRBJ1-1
TGTGCCAGCAGTTTAAACAACCAGGGGGCCCGAGCTTTCTTT
CASSLNNQGARAFF
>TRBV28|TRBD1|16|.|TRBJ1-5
TGTGCCAGCAGTCCTCGGGGACAGGGGGGTTATCAGCCCCAGCATTTT
CASSPRGQGGYQPQHF
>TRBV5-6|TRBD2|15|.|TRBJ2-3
TGTGCCAGCAGCCAACCTCGGGGGGGAGTAGATACGCAGTATTTT
CASSQPRGGVDTQYF
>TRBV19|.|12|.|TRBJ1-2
TGTGCCAGTAGTATACAAGACAGGGGCTACACCTTC
CASSIQDRGYTF
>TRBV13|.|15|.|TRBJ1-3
TGTGCCAGCAGCATCCGGGGTTCCTCTGGAAACACCATATATTTT
CASSIRGSSGNTIYF
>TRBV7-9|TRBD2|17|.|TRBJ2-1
TGTGCCAGCAGCTTAGCGTTTTCCGGGGGGGCTCTCAATGAGCAGTTCTTC
CASSLAFSGGALNEQFF
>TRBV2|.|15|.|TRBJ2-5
TGTGCCAGCAGTGAAGGAGGGGGACCCCAAGAGACCCAGTACTTC
CASSEGGGPQETQYF
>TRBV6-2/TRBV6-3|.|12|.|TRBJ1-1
TGTGCCAGCAGTTACCCACCGGCGGAGGCTTTCTTT
CASSYPPAEAFF
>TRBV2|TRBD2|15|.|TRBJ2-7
TGTGCCAGCAGAGAGACTAGCGGGGGGGCTCGGGAGCAGTACTTC
CASRETSGGAREQYF
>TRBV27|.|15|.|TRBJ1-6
TGTGCCAGCAGTCTGGATTGGGGCGACGATTCACCCCTCCACTTT
CASSLDWGDDSPLHF
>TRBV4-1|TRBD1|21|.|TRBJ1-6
TGCGCCAGCAGCCAATTAAGCTACAGGGGCGAAAGGAGCTCCTATAATTCACCCCTCCACTTT
CASSQLSYRGERSSYNSPLHF
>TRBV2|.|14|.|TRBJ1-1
TGTGCCAGCAGTGAATGGGCAACGAACACTGAAGCTTTCTTT
CASSEWATNTEAFF
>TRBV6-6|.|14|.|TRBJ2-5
TGTGCCAGCAGTTTTTACAGGTTACAAGAGACCCAGTACTTC
CASSFYRLQETQYF
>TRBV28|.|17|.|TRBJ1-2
TGTGCCAGCAGAGCCCTAATGAAGGGGTCGGCTAACTATGGCTACACCTTC
CASRALMKGSANYGYTF
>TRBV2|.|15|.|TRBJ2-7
TGTGCCAGCAGTGAGATAACAGGGAGTTTTGCGGAGCAGTACTTC
CASSEITGSFAEQYF